Below are 28 T cell receptor beta chains sequenced from a single sample in a study of blood T cell repertoires in COVID-19. Assay used: immunoSEQ multiplex PCR; TCRdb lists only in-frame clones, some missing. The profile shows around 99,000 clones, approximately 88% of them singletons. Sequencing was performed on peripheral blood. The receptor source for this set is a man aged 35 to 55 with active or convalescent COVID-19.

J is TRBJ1-1 and V is TRBV12-3 or TRBV12-4, with TRBD1 as a possible D gene (5 bases). CDR3 length equals 13 residues. V shed 8 bases and J shed 1 base, with 11 bases lying between them. The CDR3 loop reads CASGDSGNTEAFF. In DNA, the CDR3 is TGTGCCAGCGGTGACAGTGGGAACACTGAAGCTTTCTTT.

The chain employs TRBV12-3 or TRBV12-4 and TRBJ1-2; no firm D call. The CDR3 covers 13 residues. V was pared by 3 bases and J by 5 bases, with 10 bases between. The CDR3 reads CASSFGGGYGYTF. In DNA form, the CDR3 reads TGTGCCAGCAGTTTTGGCGGAGGTTATGGCTACACCTTC.

V and J are TRBV5-1 and TRBJ2-5; 10 positions agree with TRBD1. This CDR3 contains 17 residues. CDR1 is SGHRS and CDR2 is YFSETQ in the germline V gene. The trim removed 0 bases at V and 4 bases at J, leaving 9 bases unmatched. The CDR3 spells CASSLAETGGWGETQYF. In DNA, the CDR3 is TGCGCCAGCAGCTTGGCCGAGACAGGGGGCTGGGGAGAGACCCAGTACTTC.

This clone appeared a single time. This rearrangement joins TRBV29-1 to TRBJ2-1; 7 nucleotides agree with TRBD2. This CDR3 contains 14 residues. Germline values: CDR1 SQVTM, CDR2 ANQGSEA. Losses at the gene ends were 7 bases for V and 4 bases for J; bases not matched to a gene: 10. CDR3 in DNA: TGCAGCGCCCCCCGACTAGCCGTTTACAATGAGCAGTTCTTC. Translated, it gives CSAPRLAVYNEQFF.

The chain couples TRBV5-5 to TRBJ1-1; D is ambiguous. This CDR3 contains 15 residues. Trimming removed 7 bases at V and 1 base at J, with 17 bases between. The germline V gene has CDR1 SGHKS and CDR2 YYEKEE (reference sequence). The CDR3 DNA reads TGTGCCAGCTTATTGACGGGGATCGCGAACACTGAAGCTTTCTTT. Translating gives CASLLTGIANTEAFF.

This chain joins TRBV7-6 and TRBJ1-3, with 7 bases lining up with TRBD1. Germline-derived CDR1 and CDR2 are SGHVS and FNYEAQ. CDR3 length: 17 residues. V lost 2 bases to trimming and J lost 3 bases; unmatched junction nucleotides: 10. CDR3 region: CASSLYPLQGFGNTIYF. In DNA form, the CDR3 reads TGTGCCAGCAGCTTATACCCCCTACAGGGGTTTGGAAACACCATATATTTT.

This chain joins TRBV28 and TRBJ2-7; 10 bases map to TRBD2. With 4 bases clipped from V and 6 bases from J, the junction kept 12 bases outside the gene matches. Germline CDR1 is MDHEN and CDR2 is SYDVKM. The CDR3 contains 16 residues. In nucleotides, the CDR3 is TGTGCCAGCAGTTCTCCATCTAGCGGGAGTGTAGGCGAGCAGTACTTC. The encoded protein is CASSSPSSGSVGEQYF.

The genes are TRBV5-4 and TRBJ1-2, with D perhaps TRBD1 (5 bases). This CDR3 contains 15 residues. Trimming removed 2 bases from V and 4 bases from J, with 15 bases in between. Germline lookup yields CDR1 SGHNT and CDR2 YYREEE (reference sequence). This CDR3 reads CASSFDSSYAYGYTF. CDR3 nucleotides: TGTGCCAGCAGCTTTGACAGTTCCTATGCCTATGGCTACACCTTC.

The chain joins TRBV6-5 to TRBJ2-7; D call uncertain. The CDR3 spans 13 residues. V was pared by 6 bases and J by 1 base, with 10 bases between. Germline V lookup: CDR1 MNHEY, CDR2 SVGAGI. For the CDR3, the DNA is TGTGCCAGCAGCACTCACGCTTCCTACGAGCAGTACTTC. This sequence encodes CASSTHASYEQYF.

V gene TRBV12-3 or TRBV12-4 combines with J gene TRBJ1-6; 7 positions match TRBD1. With V trimmed by 5 bases and J by 10 bases, 5 bases remained unmatched. The CDR3 sequence is 13 residues long. CDR3 in amino acids: CASSRDRLSPLHF. CDR3 DNA sequence: TGTGCCAGCAGTCGGGACAGACTATCACCCCTCCACTTT.

CDR3 region: CATSTGPYFGYTF. The CDR3 coding sequence is TGTGCCACTTCCACAGGCCCTTATTTCGGCTACACCTTC. The genes are TRBV2 and TRBJ1-2; a possible D gene is TRBD1 (5 bases). CDR3 length: 13 amino acids. Germline values: CDR1 SNHLY, CDR2 FYNNEI. The V end was cut by 10 bases, the J end by 8 bases, with 20 bases between.

The gene calls are TRBV19 and TRBJ2-2; 8 bases align to TRBD2. There are 14 residues in the CDR3. Germline values: CDR1 LNHDA, CDR2 SQIVND (reference sequence). V dropped 7 bases and J dropped 7; count of bases not matched to a gene: 8. The CDR3 loop reads CASTRAGVSGELFF. The CDR3 DNA reads TGTGCCAGTACCCGAGCGGGAGTGAGCGGGGAGCTGTTTTTT.

The genes are TRBV10-2 and TRBJ1-1, with TRBD1 matching 7 bases. The germline V gene has CDR1 WSHSY and CDR2 SAAADI. V was pared by 2 bases and J by 9 bases, with 6 bases of the junction left unmatched. The CDR3 runs 13 residues. This chain's CDR3 is CASSETTGLKAFF. The CDR3 DNA is TGCGCCAGCAGTGAGACGACAGGGCTTAAAGCTTTCTTT.

This clone was picked up one time. The genes are TRBV28 and TRBJ2-5, with D possibly matching TRBD2 (6 bases). V lost 10 bases, J lost 4 bases, and 22 bases lay in between. CDR1 is MDHEN, CDR2 SYDVKM, per germline. The CDR3 totals 15 residues. CDR3: CATSSGRDIGETQYF. CDR3 coding DNA: TGTGCCACCTCAAGTGGGCGGGATATTGGAGAGACCCAGTACTTC.

This chain connects TRBV3-1 (or the pseudogene TRBV3-2) to TRBJ1-1; a possible D gene is TRBD1 (6 bases). The germline CDR1 and CDR2 sequences are LGHDT and YNNKEL (reference sequence). Between the trimmed V and J ends, which lost 5 bases and 0 bases, there was a span of 16 bases. The CDR3 length is 16 residues. CDR3 in amino acids: CASSDGQILMNTEAFF. Written as DNA, the CDR3 is TGTGCCAGCAGCGATGGACAGATACTAATGAACACTGAAGCTTTCTTT.

This clone has just one count. This rearrangement joins TRBV7-9 to TRBJ2-3; no definite D call. This CDR3 region has 12 residues. Germline V lookup: CDR1 SEHNR, CDR2 FQNEAQ (reference sequence). V lost 5 bases and J 2 bases, leaving 5 bases between the germline ends. This CDR3 reads CASSTLTDTQYF. CDR3 DNA: TGTGCCAGCAGCACTCTCACAGATACGCAGTATTTT.

Comment on this clone: This sample includes further DNA sequences coding for the same CDR3. The chain links TRBV30 to TRBJ1-2; 9 bases match TRBD1. The CDR3 length is 13 residues. Germline CDR1 GTSNPN, CDR2 SVGIG (reference sequence). Trimming took 0 bases from V and 7 from J; bases not matched to a gene: 3. The CDR3: CAWSVQGASGYTF. The CDR3 nucleotides read TGTGCCTGGAGTGTACAGGGGGCAAGTGGCTACACCTTC.

This clone was found a few times. This sequence joins TRBV6-6 and TRBJ1-4; the match to TRBD1 covers 7 bases. Germline V CDR1 and CDR2: MNHNY, SVGAGI (reference sequence). V dropped 7 bases and J dropped 4; count of bases not matched to a gene: 6. This CDR3 has 14 residues. In DNA form, the CDR3 reads TGTGCCAGCATAAGGGGACAGAATAATGAAAAACTGTTTTTT. As protein: CASIRGQNNEKLFF.

This chain links TRBV7-2 with TRBJ2-1, with 13 bases identical to TRBD2. CDR1 and CDR2 (germline): SGHTA, FQGNSA. J gave up 4 bases and V 4 bases, and 1 base lay outside the gene matches. The CDR3 sequence is 15 residues long. CDR3 protein: CASSSGLAGYNEQFF. CDR3 sequence (DNA): TGTGCCAGCAGCTCGGGACTAGCGGGATACAATGAGCAGTTCTTC.

The rearrangement uses TRBV3-1 (or the pseudogene TRBV3-2) and TRBJ2-7; the match to TRBD2 covers 10 bases. CDR3 length: 16 residues. Looked up from germline, CDR1 is LGHDT and CDR2 is YNNKEL (reference sequence). V dropped 7 bases and J dropped 2; count of bases not matched to a gene: 11. CDR3 bases: TGTGCCAGCAATCGGACTAGCGGCTTTAGGCCCTACGAGCAGTACTTC. Encoded protein: CASNRTSGFRPYEQYF.

V usage is TRBV19 and J usage is TRBJ1-2; D unresolved. Germline CDR1 and CDR2: LNHDA and SQIVND (reference sequence). This CDR3 has 13 amino acids. V lost 3 bases, J lost 6 bases, and 11 bases lay in between. CDR3 sequence (DNA): TGTGCCAGTAGTATGAACGGCGGAAATGGCTACACCTTC. This codes for CASSMNGGNGYTF.

The chain employs TRBV16 and TRBJ2-7; D gene uncertain. In germline, CDR1 is KGHSY, CDR2 FQNENV. This CDR3 comprises 13 residues. The V gene lost 5 bases and the J gene lost 6 bases, with 14 bases spanning the gap. CDR3 residues: CASSAFYRSEQYF. The CDR3 nucleotides read TGTGCCAGCAGCGCATTCTACCGATCCGAGCAGTACTTC. Complete variable domain (other parts from reference TRBV16 and TRBJ2-7): GEEVAQTPKHLVRGEGQKAKLYCAPIKGHSYVFWYQQVLKNEFKFLISFQNENVFDETGMPKERFSAKCLPNSPCSLEIQATKLEDSAVYFCASSAFYRSEQYFGPGTRLTVT.

The gene calls are TRBV5-6 and TRBJ2-3; 8 bases align to TRBD1. This CDR3 is 16 amino acids long. CDR1 and CDR2 from the germline V gene are SGHDT and YYEEEE. The V segment lost 4 bases and the J segment 4 bases; nucleotides outside the gene matches: 11. The CDR3 bases are TGTGCCAGCAGCCTACCGTCAGGGGGCGGGGCAGATACGCAGTATTTT. Amino acids: CASSLPSGGGADTQYF.

The chain carries TRBV7-8 and TRBJ2-4; TRBD1 agrees at 11 bases. Germline CDR1 SGHVS, CDR2 FQNEAQ. Unmatched junction bases numbered 7, after V lost 5 bases and J lost 4 bases. The CDR3 has 16 amino acids. As DNA, the CDR3 is TGTGCCAGCAGCCTCGGGACAGGGGGGGCTAAAAACATTCAGTACTTC. Protein sequence: CASSLGTGGAKNIQYF. Variable domain in full (rest from reference TRBV7-8 and TRBJ2-4): GAGVSQSPRYKVAKRGQDVALRCDPISGHVSLFWYQQALGQGPEFLTYFQNEAQLDKSGLPSDRFFAERPEGSVSTLKIQRTQQEDSAVYLCASSLGTGGAKNIQYFGAGTRLSVL.

The chain couples TRBV7-2 to TRBJ2-1, with 7 bases lining up with TRBD1. The V and J ends lost 4 bases and 15 bases, in that order; junction bases with no gene match: 12. Germline V gene data show CDR1 as SGHTA and CDR2 as FQGNSA. The CDR3 consists of 13 residues. CDR3 amino acids: CASSSNRGFVGFF. CDR3 bases: TGTGCCAGCAGCTCAAACAGGGGATTCGTGGGGTTCTTC.

The V call is TRBV7-3, the J call TRBJ2-2; TRBD2 matches at 9 bases. The J segment lost 6 bases and the V segment lost 5 bases, leaving 16 bases of the junction unmatched. The length of the CDR3 is 18 residues. CDR1 is SGHTA and CDR2 is FQGTGA in the germline V gene. CDR3 sequence reads: CASSTSLLAGSWSGELFF. CDR3 coding DNA: TGTGCCAGCAGCACCTCCTTGCTAGCGGGATCGTGGTCCGGGGAGCTGTTTTTT.

The rearrangement joins TRBV27 to TRBJ1-6; D call uncertain. CDR3 size: 13 residues. Trimming left V 5 bases short and J 6 bases short, with 8 bases between. Per germline, CDR1 MNHEY and CDR2 SMNVEV (reference sequence). The CDR3 spells CASSQTSNSPLHF. The CDR3 DNA reads TGTGCCAGCAGTCAAACGAGTAATTCACCCCTCCACTTT.

Here the CDR3 reads CASSFQAREETQYF. In DNA, the CDR3 is TGTGCCAGCAGCTTTCAGGCGCGGGAAGAGACCCAGTACTTC. The chain carries TRBV13 and TRBJ2-5; D may be TRBD2 (5 bases). The CDR3 contains 14 residues. Trimming removed 3 bases at V and 3 bases at J, with 11 bases between. Germline CDR1 is PRHDT and CDR2 is FYEKMQ (reference sequence).